Listed here is a single T cell receptor beta chain. Beta-chain TCR CDR3 regions were amplified from RNA transcripts. After a first-round RT-PCR with HTBI primers, a second-round multiplex PCR was run. In TCRdb, the multiplex PCR reads were re-called with MiXCR into one record per CDR3 protein. The top ten hold 2.5% to 3.5% of the sample, which has hundreds of thousands of distinct CDR3 sequences, approximately 21% seen once. The data derive from a study of Graves' ophthalmopathy and Graves' hyperthyroidism. The sequencing input was peripheral blood. The receptor was derived from a woman between 18 and 29 years old with stable Graves' hyperthyroidism.

The CDR3 loop reads CASRIGDYEQYF. For the CDR3, the DNA is TGTGCCAGCAGGATAGGGGACTACGAGCAGTACTTC. The rearrangement joins TRBV6-4 to TRBJ2-7; weak D call: TRBD1 (5 bases). The CDR3 runs 12 residues. CDR1 is MRHNA, CDR2 SNTAGT, per germline. Trimming removed 6 bases at V and 3 bases at J, with 9 bases between.